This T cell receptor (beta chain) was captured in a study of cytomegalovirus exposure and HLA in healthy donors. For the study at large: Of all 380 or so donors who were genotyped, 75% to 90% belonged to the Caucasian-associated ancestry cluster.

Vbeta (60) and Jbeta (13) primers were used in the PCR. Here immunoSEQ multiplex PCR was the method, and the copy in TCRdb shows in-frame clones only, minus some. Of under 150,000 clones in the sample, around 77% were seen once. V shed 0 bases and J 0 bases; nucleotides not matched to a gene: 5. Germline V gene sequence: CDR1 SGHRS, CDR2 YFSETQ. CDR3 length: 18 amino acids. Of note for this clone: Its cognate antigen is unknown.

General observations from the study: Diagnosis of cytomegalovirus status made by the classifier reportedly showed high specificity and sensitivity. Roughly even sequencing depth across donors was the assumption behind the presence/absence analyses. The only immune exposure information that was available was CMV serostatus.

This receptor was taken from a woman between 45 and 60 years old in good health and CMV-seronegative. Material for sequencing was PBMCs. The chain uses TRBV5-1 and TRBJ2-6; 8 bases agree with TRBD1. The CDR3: CASSLGDRGSSGANVLTF. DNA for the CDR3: TGCGCCAGCAGCTTGGGAGACAGGGGATCCTCTGGGGCCAACGTCCTGACTTTC.